The 20 T cell receptor beta chains in this list originate from one sample, sequenced in a study of T cells after posttransplantation cyclophosphamide. The table came from immunoSEQ multiplex PCR; TCRdb's copy has only in-frame clones and leaves some out. The table records more than 10,000 clones, roughly four fifths of them present only once. The sample consisted of memory CD4+ T cells sorted from PBMCs. These receptors all come from a man aged 50-60 years in good health, CMV-negative, and a related stem cell transplant donor.

The chain couples TRBV10-1 to TRBJ1-5; a possible D gene is TRBD1 (5 bases). V lost 3 bases, J lost 7 bases, and 16 bases lay in between. Germline CDR1 and CDR2: WNHNN and SYGVQD (reference sequence). The CDR3 sequence is 15 residues long. The DNA of the CDR3 is TGCGCCAGCAGTGATCAGCCCCTCAGGGAACAGCCCCAGCATTTT. This gives the protein CASSDQPLREQPQHF.

V gene TRBV2 combines with J gene TRBJ2-7; weak D call: TRBD2 (6 bases). This CDR3 region has 12 residues. Trimming pared 6 bases from V and 7 bases from J, leaving 13 bases between. Looked up from germline, CDR1 is SNHLY and CDR2 is FYNNEI. The chain's CDR3 is CASRESAGEQYF. As DNA, the CDR3 is TGTGCCAGCAGGGAGTCGGCGGGGGAGCAGTACTTC.

About this clone: Its ends do not fully match the called genes, so a read error is possible. Other DNA sequences in the same sample also yield this CDR3. The chain employs TRBV7-2 and TRBJ1-6; maybe TRBD1 (6 bases). This CDR3 is built from 14 residues. Germline lookup yields CDR1 SGHTA and CDR2 FQGNSA. CDR3 DNA sequence: TGTGCCAGCAGCAACAGGGCGCAAAATTCCCCCCTCCACTTT. Its translation: CASSNRAQNSPLHF.

The gene calls are TRBV19 and TRBJ1-2; maybe TRBD1 (5 bases). Trimming shortened V by 7 bases and J by 6 bases, and 27 bases separated the two germline ends. The CDR3 length is 17 residues. CDR1 is LNHDA, CDR2 SQIVND, per germline (reference sequence). The CDR3 reads CASTSNRGIRGGDGYTF. The CDR3 bases are TGTGCCAGTACCTCGAATAGGGGTATCCGAGGAGGGGATGGCTACACCTTC. Variable domain in full (rest from reference TRBV19 and TRBJ1-2): DGGITQSPKYLFRKEGQNVTLSCEQNLNHDAMYWYRQDPGQGLRLIYYSQIVNDFQKGDIAEGYSVSREKKESFPLTVTSAQKNPTAFYLCASTSNRGIRGGDGYTFGSGTRLTVV.

V is TRBV5-1 and J is TRBJ1-3, with a weak D call TRBD1 (5 bases). Germline V gene lookup returns CDR1 SGHRS and CDR2 YFSETQ. The ends were cut back, 4 bases at V and 0 bases at J, with 11 bases in the middle. The CDR3 length is 15 residues. This chain's CDR3 is CASSGGDSSGNTIYF. CDR3 coding DNA: TGCGCCAGCAGCGGCGGGGACTCCTCTGGAAACACCATATATTTT.

A note on this clone: The junction departs from the called germline gene at one end, perhaps through a read error. This specimen includes other DNA sequences encoding the same CDR3. This chain links TRBV7-2 with TRBJ1-6; 8 bases map to TRBD1. This CDR3 has 15 residues. Germline V gives CDR1 SGHTA, CDR2 FQGNSA. The CDR3, as DNA: TGTGCCAGCAGCTTAGAGACAGGGGACAATTCCCCCCTCCACTTT. This codes for CASSLETGDNSPLHF.

This rearrangement joins TRBV10-3 to TRBJ2-1; the match to TRBD2 covers 9 bases. CDR3 length: 14 residues. The trim removed 6 bases at V and 7 bases at J, leaving 7 bases unmatched. The germline CDR1 and CDR2 sequences are ENHRY and SYGVKD. Here the CDR3 reads CAIRVAGAVNEQFF. The DNA of the CDR3 is TGTGCCATCAGGGTAGCGGGGGCGGTAAATGAGCAGTTCTTC.

The chain recombines TRBV5-1 with TRBJ2-3, with D possibly TRBD1 on 6 matching bases. CDR3 length: 15 amino acids. Germline V CDR1 and CDR2: SGHRS, YFSETQ. Trimming removed 6 bases from V and 1 base from J, with 15 bases in between. The chain's CDR3 is CASTLRPGGTDTQYF. The DNA of the CDR3 is TGCGCCAGCACCCTGCGGCCAGGGGGCACAGATACGCAGTATTTT.

The J gene is TRBJ2-3, the V gene TRBV29-1, with 7 bases that match TRBD2. The CDR3 covers 13 residues. CDR1 and CDR2 (germline): SQVTM, ANQGSEA. The J segment lost 5 bases and the V segment lost 6 bases, leaving 8 bases of the junction unmatched. The DNA of the CDR3 is TGCAGCGTCCGTGGCCTAGCGGTAGATACGCAGTATTTT. Protein sequence: CSVRGLAVDTQYF.

V is TRBV7-2 and J is TRBJ2-7, with D maybe TRBD2 (6 bases). V lost 2 bases, J lost 3 bases, and 14 bases lay in between. The CDR3 runs to 15 residues. Per germline, CDR1 SGHTA and CDR2 FQGNSA. The CDR3: CASSLYVGEDYEQYF. CDR3 sequence (DNA): TGTGCCAGCAGCTTATATGTCGGGGAGGACTACGAGCAGTACTTC.

CDR3 in DNA: TGTGCCAGCAACGATAACCCCGGGAACACAGATACGCAGTATTTT. Translating gives CASNDNPGNTDTQYF. The chain has TRBV5-6 and TRBJ2-3; tentatively, D is TRBD2 (5 bases). This CDR3 has 15 amino acids. With 6 bases removed from V and 2 bases from J, the gap between germline ends came to 16 bases. The germline V gene encodes CDR1 SGHDT and CDR2 YYEEEE.

V and J are TRBV5-6 and TRBJ2-7, with 8 bases identical to TRBD1. With V trimmed by 3 bases and J by 5 bases, 4 bases remained unmatched. The V gene's germline CDR1 is SGHDT and CDR2 YYEEEE. This CDR3 spans 13 amino acids. CDR3 DNA: TGTGCCAGCAGCTGGGGGGACAGGAACGAGCAGTACTTC. It codes for CASSWGDRNEQYF. The full variable domain, rest sourced from reference TRBV5-6 and TRBJ2-7, is DAGVTQSPTHLIKTRGQQVTLRCSPKSGHDTVSWYQQALGQGPQFIFQYYEEEERQRGNFPDRFSGHQFPNYSSELNVNALLLGDSALYLCASSWGDRNEQYFGPGTRLTVT.

The V call is TRBV13, the J call TRBJ2-5; tentatively, D is TRBD1 (6 bases). With 4 bases removed from V and 4 bases from J, the gap between germline ends came to 13 bases. The CDR3 covers 14 residues. Per the germline V gene, CDR1 is PRHDT and CDR2 is FYEKMQ (reference sequence). CDR3 amino acids: CASSSWIRGETQYF. The CDR3 DNA sequence: TGTGCCAGCAGCTCGTGGATCAGGGGAGAGACCCAGTACTTC.

The chain carries TRBV9 and TRBJ2-2; D may be TRBD2 (5 bases). Looked up from germline, CDR1 is SGDLS and CDR2 is YYNGEE. V lost 4 bases to trimming and J lost 3 bases, with 16 bases between them. The CDR3 totals 16 residues. The CDR3 coding sequence is TGTGCCAGCAGCTATCTAAGCGGAGCCGACACCGGGGAGCTGTTTTTT. It encodes CASSYLSGADTGELFF.

The chain carries TRBV25-1 and TRBJ1-2; 10 bases align to TRBD1. V was pared by 4 bases and J by 5 bases, with 4 bases of the junction left unmatched. Germline values: CDR1 MGHDK, CDR2 SYGVNS. The CDR3 loop spans 14 amino acids. The DNA for the CDR3 is TGTGCCAGCAGTGCCTGGGACAGGGGTTATGGCTACACCTTC. As protein: CASSAWDRGYGYTF.

This sequence joins TRBV4-1 and TRBJ1-3, with D unresolved. The V gene's germline CDR1 is MGHRA and CDR2 YSYEKL. V lost 4 bases and J 7 bases, leaving 20 bases between the germline ends. The CDR3 sequence is 16 residues long. CDR3 nucleotides: TGCGCCAGCAGCCTCGGCGGCTCAACCTCTCGGAACACCATATATTTT. Amino acids: CASSLGGSTSRNTIYF.

This chain uses TRBV19 with TRBJ2-1; 8 positions match TRBD2. With 6 bases clipped from V and 6 bases from J, the junction kept 7 bases outside the gene matches. The CDR3 has 14 amino acids. The germline gives CDR1 LNHDA, CDR2 SQIVND (reference sequence). The CDR3 protein is CASRVAGLSNEQFF. CDR3 coding DNA: TGTGCCAGTAGGGTAGCGGGGCTAAGCAATGAGCAGTTCTTC. The complete variable domain, with remaining parts taken from reference TRBV19 and TRBJ2-1, reads DGGITQSPKYLFRKEGQNVTLSCEQNLNHDAMYWYRQDPGQGLRLIYYSQIVNDFQKGDIAEGYSVSREKKESFPLTVTSAQKNPTAFYLCASRVAGLSNEQFFGPGTRLTVL.

This clone showed up just once. The rearrangement links TRBV19 to TRBJ2-1; 10 bases align to TRBD2. Per germline, CDR1 LNHDA and CDR2 SQIVND (reference sequence). The CDR3 has 13 residues. V was pared by 10 bases and J by 6 bases, with 6 bases of the junction left unmatched. The chain's CDR3 is CATWTSGTNEQFF. The DNA for the CDR3 is TGTGCCACCTGGACTAGCGGAACCAATGAGCAGTTCTTC.

The J gene is TRBJ2-1, the V gene TRBV20-1, with D possibly TRBD2 on 5 matching bases. Germline lookup yields CDR1 DFQATT and CDR2 SNEGSKA (reference sequence). V gave up 6 bases and J gave up 5 bases, with 8 bases separating them. The CDR3 has 11 amino acids. CDR3 amino acids: CSAEGHNEQFF. For the CDR3, the DNA is TGCAGTGCAGAGGGTCACAATGAGCAGTTCTTC.

This CDR3 reads CASSLGTGDIYGYTF. CDR3 nucleotides: TGCGCCAGCAGCTTGGGGACAGGGGACATCTATGGCTACACCTTC. The rearrangement links TRBV5-1 to TRBJ1-2; TRBD1 matches at 9 bases. V was pared by 0 bases and J by 4 bases, with 4 bases of the junction left unmatched. Germline lookup yields CDR1 SGHRS and CDR2 YFSETQ. The CDR3 spans 15 residues.